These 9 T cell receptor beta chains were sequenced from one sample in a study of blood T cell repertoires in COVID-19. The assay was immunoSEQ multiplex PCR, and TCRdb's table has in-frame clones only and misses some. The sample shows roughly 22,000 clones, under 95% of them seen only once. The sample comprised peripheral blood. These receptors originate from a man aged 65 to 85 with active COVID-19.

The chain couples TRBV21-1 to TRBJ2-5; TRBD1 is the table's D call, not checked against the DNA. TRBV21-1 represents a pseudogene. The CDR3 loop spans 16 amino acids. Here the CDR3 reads CASSSGQQTPQETQYF. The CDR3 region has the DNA TGTGCCAGCAGCAGTGGACAGCAAACCCCTCAAGAGACCCAGTACTTC.

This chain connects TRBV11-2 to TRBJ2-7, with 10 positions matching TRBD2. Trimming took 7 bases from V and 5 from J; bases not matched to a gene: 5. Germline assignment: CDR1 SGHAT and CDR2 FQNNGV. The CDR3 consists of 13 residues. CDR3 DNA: TGTGCCAGCAAGCTAGCGGGAGCGGACGAGCAGTACTTC. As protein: CASKLAGADEQYF.

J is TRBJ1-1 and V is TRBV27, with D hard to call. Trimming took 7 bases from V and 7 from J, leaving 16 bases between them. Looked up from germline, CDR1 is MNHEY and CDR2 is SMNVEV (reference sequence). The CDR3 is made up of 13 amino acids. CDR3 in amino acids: CASNPLEGVEAFF. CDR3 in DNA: TGTGCCAGCAACCCCTTGGAGGGCGTTGAAGCTTTCTTT.

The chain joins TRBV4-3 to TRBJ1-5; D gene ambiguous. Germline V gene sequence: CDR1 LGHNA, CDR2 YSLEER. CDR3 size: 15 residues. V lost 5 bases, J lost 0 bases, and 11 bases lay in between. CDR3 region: CASSWTRHSNQPQHF. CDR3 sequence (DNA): TGCGCCAGCAGCTGGACTAGGCATAGCAATCAGCCCCAGCATTTT.

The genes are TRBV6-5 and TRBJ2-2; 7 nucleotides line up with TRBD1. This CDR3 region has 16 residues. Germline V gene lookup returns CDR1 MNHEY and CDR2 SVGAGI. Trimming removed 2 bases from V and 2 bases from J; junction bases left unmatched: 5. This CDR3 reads CASSYEGTANTGELFF. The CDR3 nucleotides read TGTGCCAGCAGTTACGAGGGGACAGCTAACACCGGGGAGCTGTTTTTT.

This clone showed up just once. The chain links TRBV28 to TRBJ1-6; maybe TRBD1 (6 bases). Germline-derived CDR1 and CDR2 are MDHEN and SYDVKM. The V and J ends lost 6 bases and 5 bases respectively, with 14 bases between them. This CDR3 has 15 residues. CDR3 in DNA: TGTGCCAGCAGCATGGGACACCAGAATAATTCACCCCTCCACTTT. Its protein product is CASSMGHQNNSPLHF. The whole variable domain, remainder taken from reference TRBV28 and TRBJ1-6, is DVKVTQSSRYLVKRTGEKVFLECVQDMDHENMFWYRQDPGLGLRLIYFSYDVKMKEKGDIPEGYSVSREKKERFSLILESASTNQTSMYLCASSMGHQNNSPLHFGNGTRLTVT.

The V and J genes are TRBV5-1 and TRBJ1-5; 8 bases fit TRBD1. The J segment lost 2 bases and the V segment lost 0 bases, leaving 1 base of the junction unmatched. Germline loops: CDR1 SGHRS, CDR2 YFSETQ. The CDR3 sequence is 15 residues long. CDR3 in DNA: TGCGCCAGCAGCTTGGCGGGACAGGGCAATCAGCCCCAGCATTTT. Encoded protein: CASSLAGQGNQPQHF.

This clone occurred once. The CDR3 DNA sequence: TGTGCCAGCAGCCCCGAGGACAGGGGGACCTTTTCACCCCTCCACTTT. Translated, it gives CASSPEDRGTFSPLHF. J is TRBJ1-6 and V is TRBV11-2; the match to TRBD1 covers 10 bases. Losses at the gene ends were 5 bases for V and 9 bases for J; bases not matched to a gene: 10. CDR1 is SGHAT and CDR2 is FQNNGV in the germline V gene. The CDR3 contains 16 residues.

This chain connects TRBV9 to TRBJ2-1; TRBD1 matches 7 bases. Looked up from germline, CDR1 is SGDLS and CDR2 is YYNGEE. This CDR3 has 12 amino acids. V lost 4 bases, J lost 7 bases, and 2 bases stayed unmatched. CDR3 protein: CASSLTGNEQFF. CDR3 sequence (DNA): TGTGCCAGCAGCCTGACAGGGAATGAGCAGTTCTTC.